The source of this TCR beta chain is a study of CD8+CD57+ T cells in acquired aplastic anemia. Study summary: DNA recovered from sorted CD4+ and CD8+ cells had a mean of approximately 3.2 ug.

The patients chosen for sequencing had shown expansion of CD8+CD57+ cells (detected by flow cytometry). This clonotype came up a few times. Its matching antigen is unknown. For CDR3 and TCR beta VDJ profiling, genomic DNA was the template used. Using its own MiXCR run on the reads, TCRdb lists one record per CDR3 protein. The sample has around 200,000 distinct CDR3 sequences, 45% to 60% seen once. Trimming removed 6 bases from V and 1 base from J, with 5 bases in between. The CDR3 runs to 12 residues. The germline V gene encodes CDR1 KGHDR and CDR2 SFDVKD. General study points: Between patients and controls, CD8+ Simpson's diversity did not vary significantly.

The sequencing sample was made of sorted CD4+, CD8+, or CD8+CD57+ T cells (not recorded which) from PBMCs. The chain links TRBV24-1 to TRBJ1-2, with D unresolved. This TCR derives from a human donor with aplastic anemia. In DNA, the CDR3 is TGTGCCACCAGTCGGGATAACTATGGCTACACCTTC. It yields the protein CATSRDNYGYTF.